This T cell receptor beta chain was captured by sequencing in a study of control samples from healthy donors and cancer patients. The CDR3 contains 16 residues. After removal of 7 bases from V and 5 bases from J, the junction contained 16 bases not matched to a gene. CDR1 and CDR2 (germline): MDHEN, SYDVKM. The method was immunoSEQ multiplex PCR; TCRdb's version includes in-frame clones alone and lacks a portion of them. The profile shows tens of thousands of clones, approximately 91% of them singletons. The chain employs TRBV28 and TRBJ2-7; the match to TRBD2 covers 8 bases. Sequencing was done on a sample of blood. This receptor was obtained from a woman between 55 and 75 years old in good health. In DNA form, the CDR3 reads TGTGCCAGCACCCTACACGGGGGGGAGGCCGGGGACGAGCAGTACTTC. Translation: CASTLHGGEAGDEQYF.